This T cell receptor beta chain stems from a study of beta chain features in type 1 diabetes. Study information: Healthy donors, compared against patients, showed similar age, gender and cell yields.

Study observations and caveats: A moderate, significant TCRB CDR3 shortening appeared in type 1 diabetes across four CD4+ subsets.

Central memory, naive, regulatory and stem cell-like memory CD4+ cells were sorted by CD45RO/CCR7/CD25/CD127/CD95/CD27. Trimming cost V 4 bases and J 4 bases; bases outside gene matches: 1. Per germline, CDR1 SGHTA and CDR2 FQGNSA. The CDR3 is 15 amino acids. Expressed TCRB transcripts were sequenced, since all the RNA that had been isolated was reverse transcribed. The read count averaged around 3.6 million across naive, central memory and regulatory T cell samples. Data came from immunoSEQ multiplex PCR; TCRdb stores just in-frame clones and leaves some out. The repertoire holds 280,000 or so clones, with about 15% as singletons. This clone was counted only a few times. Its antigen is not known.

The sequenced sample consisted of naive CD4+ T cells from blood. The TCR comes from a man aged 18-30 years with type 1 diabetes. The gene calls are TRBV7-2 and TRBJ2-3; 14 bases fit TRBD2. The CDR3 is CASSSGLAGADTQYF. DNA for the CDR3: TGTGCCAGCAGCTCGGGACTAGCGGGGGCAGATACGCAGTATTTT.